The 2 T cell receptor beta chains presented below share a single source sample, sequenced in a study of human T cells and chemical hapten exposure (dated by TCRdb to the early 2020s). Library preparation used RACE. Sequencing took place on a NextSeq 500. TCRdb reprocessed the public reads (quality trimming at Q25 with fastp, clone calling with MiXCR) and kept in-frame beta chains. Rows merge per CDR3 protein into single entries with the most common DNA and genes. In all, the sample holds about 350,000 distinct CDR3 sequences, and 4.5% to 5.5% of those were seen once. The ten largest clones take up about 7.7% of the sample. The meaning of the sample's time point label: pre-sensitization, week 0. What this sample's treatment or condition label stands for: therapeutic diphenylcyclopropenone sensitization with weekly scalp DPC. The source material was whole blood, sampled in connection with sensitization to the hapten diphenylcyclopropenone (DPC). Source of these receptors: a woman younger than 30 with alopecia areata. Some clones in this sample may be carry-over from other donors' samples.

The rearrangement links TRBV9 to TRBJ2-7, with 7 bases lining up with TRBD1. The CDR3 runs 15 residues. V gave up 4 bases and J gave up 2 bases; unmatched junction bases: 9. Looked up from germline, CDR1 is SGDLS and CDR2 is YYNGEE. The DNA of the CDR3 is TGTGCCAGCAGCCGTTCGGACAGGCCCGCCTACGAGCAGTACTTC. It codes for CASSRSDRPAYEQYF.

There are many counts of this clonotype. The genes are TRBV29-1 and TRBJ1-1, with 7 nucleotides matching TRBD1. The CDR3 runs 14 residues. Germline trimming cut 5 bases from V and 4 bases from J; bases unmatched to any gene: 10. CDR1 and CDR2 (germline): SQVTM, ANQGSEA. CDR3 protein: CSVSTGMGGTEAFF. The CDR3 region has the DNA TGCAGCGTTTCGACAGGGATGGGGGGCACTGAAGCTTTCTTT.